This T cell receptor (beta chain) was identified in a study of blood T cell repertoires in COVID-19. This CDR3 region has 15 residues. The germline gives CDR1 SQVTM, CDR2 ANQGSEA. V lost 4 bases and J lost 0; bases outside the gene matches: 6. Per the original data handling: Estimated nucleated cell counts came from reference gene primer amplification. Clones were read by immunoSEQ multiplex PCR, and TCRdb kept only the in-frame ones, dropping some. V and J calls and clone size are those listed in that table; D and trimming were worked out from the DNA. The sample holds tens of thousands of clones, about 85% seen once. This clone was observed a single time.

Source material: peripheral blood. The chain uses TRBV29-1 and TRBJ2-1; TRBD1 matches 7 bases. This receptor was taken from a human donor in a cohort sampled during active COVID-19. Here the CDR3 DNA reads TGCAGCGTTGTTGGGACAGCGAGCTCCTACAATGAGCAGTTCTTC. Translating it yields CSVVGTASSYNEQFF.